The clone carrying this TCR beta chain was picked up a small number of times. Its antigen remains unknown. The sample belongs to a study of post-analysis software for immune sequencing data. Study observations and caveats: Patients showed TRBV5-6, TRBV5-1 and TRBV20-1 among about five TRBV segments more frequent than in controls.

Presence of unique molecular identifiers characterized the TCR beta cDNA libraries. Each CDR3 protein is one row after TCRdb ran MiXCR on the PCR reads. The sample yields roughly 430,000 distinct CDR3 sequences, more than 30% seen once. CDR3 length: 13 residues. Germline lookup yields CDR1 MNHEY and CDR2 SVGAGI. The V gene lost 4 bases and the J gene lost 11 bases, with 17 bases spanning the gap. The sample consisted of blood. This receptor was taken from a girl aged 2 to 9 with multiple sclerosis. The gene calls are TRBV6-5 and TRBJ2-5; D is perhaps TRBD1 (6 bases). CDR3 nucleotide sequence: TGTGCCAGCAGTTTCGGACAGCTCAATGAGCAGTACTTC. This encodes CASSFGQLNEQYF.